These 5 T cell receptor beta chains were sequenced from one sample in a study of monozygotic twins with inflammatory bowel disease. TCRdb reprocessed the 5' RACE reads and stores each CDR3 protein as one record, lacking DNA. The sample's table shows about 420,000 distinct CDR3 sequences. The sequenced material came from blood. Every receptor here comes from a human donor with ulcerative colitis or Crohn's disease, or a healthy co-twin of an affected twin (not recorded which).

The J gene is TRBJ2-1, the V gene TRBV3-1; the D gene TCRdb calls, TRBD2, cannot be checked with no DNA. The CDR3 contains 15 residues. Germline assignment: CDR1 LGHDT and CDR2 YNNKEL (reference sequence). The CDR3 here is CASSEIAGGWDEQFF.

V gene TRBV27 combines with J gene TRBJ2-5; TCRdb indicates TRBD2, and absent DNA this call remains unverified. This CDR3 spans 13 amino acids. CDR1 is MNHEY and CDR2 is SMNVEV in the germline V gene (reference sequence). CDR3: CASSFRGKETQYF.

J is TRBJ2-2 and V is TRBV4-1; the D gene TCRdb calls, TRBD1, cannot be checked with no DNA. This CDR3 comprises 15 residues. The germline CDR1 and CDR2 sequences are MGHRA and YSYEKL. The CDR3 region is CASSQEGPIGGELFF.

The rearrangement joins TRBV4-1 to TRBJ2-7; TCRdb outputs TRBD2, but without DNA this stays unchecked. CDR1 MGHRA and CDR2 YSYEKL come from the germline V gene. The CDR3 spans 15 residues. This CDR3 is CASSQDTSGRYEQYF.

This chain links TRBV27 with TRBJ1-6. This CDR3 has 14 residues. In germline, CDR1 is MNHEY, CDR2 SMNVEV (reference sequence). The CDR3 protein is CASSLGVRNSPLHF.